The TCR beta chain under discussion was sequenced for a study of T cell repertoires in cytomegalovirus infection (dated by TCRdb to between 2019 and 2020). Broadly, across the study: Recently identified HLA-C-restricted CMV epitopes, whose presentation resists viral immunomodulation, were targeted by peptide stimulations together with well-studied HLA-B-restricted epitopes. The HLA type of each donor mattered for the analysis, because public TCR beta signatures pointed to carriage of CMV infection along with the matching HLA type.

The germline V gene (reference sequence) yields SGHKS for CDR1 and YYEKEE for CDR2. The CDR3 runs 15 amino acids, cysteine and phenylalanine included. Just CDR3 DNA is preserved here, 45 bases in frame from base 1. Here is what the overall study found, with its caveats: In the ex vivo response, HLA-C-restricted CMV-specific TCR beta clonotypes were dominant, and in two of eight donors the single most frequent clonotype came from this HLA-C-restricted group. Cumulative frequency of public TCR beta family members discriminated carriers of CMV infection plus the relevant HLA type in this cohort and an independent 352-donor cohort.

These reads were obtained on an Illumina HiSeq 1500. Starting from the raw public reads, TCRdb applied fastp trimming at Q25, assembled clones with MiXCR and retained in-frame beta chains. Rows with one shared CDR3 protein collapse into an entry with the most common genes and DNA. The sample table contains about 130,000 distinct CDR3 sequences; only one count was recorded for approximately 30% of them. The biggest ten clones account for around 50% of the sample. As to this clonotype: Its antigen remains undetermined. Sequence at one end of the junction differs from germline and may be a read error.

In the paper's terms, the treatment or condition label means: in vitro stimulation with specific CMV peptide epitopes to enrich CMV-specific T cells. This TCR was recovered from a human donor in good health (CMV status not recorded). Some clones in this sample may be carry-over from other donors' samples. Source: CD8+ T cells from cultured PBMCs, taken from culture after CMV antigen stimulation. This receptor chain uses TRBV5-5 and TRBJ2-3; the D gene may be TRBD1 or TRBD2, since each aligns over 5 bases. The CDR3 reads as follows: CVSSYHGRDADTQYF. The DNA sequence is TGTGTCAGCAGCTATCACGGCCGGGACGCAGATACGCAGTATTTT.